One and the same sample provided the 18 T cell receptor beta chains below, sequenced in a study of OX40 agonist ivuxolimab in advanced cancers. Repertoires were generated with immunoSEQ multiplex PCR, while TCRdb's copy carries only in-frame clones and drops some. This table holds 100,000 to 110,000 clones, 70% to 90% found once. The sequences come from CD4+ or CD8+ T cells sorted from blood, collected in a trial of the OX40 agonist ivuxolimab. The receptor source for this set is an adult with an advanced solid tumor such as melanoma, head and neck, liver or kidney cancer.

The count of this clone is one. This sequence joins TRBV4-1 and TRBJ2-1; 12 bases map to TRBD2. The CDR3 is made up of 16 amino acids. CDR1 MGHRA and CDR2 YSYEKL come from the germline V gene. Trimming removed 0 bases from V and 8 bases from J; junction bases left unmatched: 5. The CDR3 DNA reads as TGCGCCAGCAGCCAAGATCCGGGACTAGCGGGTTATGAGCAGTTCTTC. This translates into CASSQDPGLAGYEQFF.

The chain recombines TRBV5-1 with TRBJ1-4, with 8 bases lining up with TRBD1. This CDR3 is built from 16 residues. The trim removed 4 bases at V and 3 bases at J, leaving 8 bases unmatched. Germline-derived CDR1 and CDR2 are SGHRS and YFSETQ. The CDR3 spells CASSTSYRGANEKLFF. CDR3 nucleotide sequence: TGCGCCAGCAGCACCTCCTACAGGGGGGCTAATGAAAAACTGTTTTTT.

The V call is TRBV28, the J call TRBJ1-4; perhaps TRBD1 as D (5 bases). The CDR3 consists of 15 residues. Trimming cost V 5 bases and J 7 bases, with 17 bases left between them. CDR1 and CDR2 from the germline V gene are MDHEN and SYDVKM. CDR3 sequence (DNA): TGTGCCAGCAGTACAATACGGGGACTTGGTGAAAAACTGTTTTTT. Translated: CASSTIRGLGEKLFF.

This chain joins TRBV10-3 and TRBJ2-2; 8 bases line up with TRBD1. Germline assignment: CDR1 ENHRY and CDR2 SYGVKD. V lost 3 bases to trimming and J lost 4 bases; unmatched junction nucleotides: 4. The CDR3 is 15 residues long. The CDR3 region has the DNA TGTGCCATCAGTGAAGGGACAGGTCCCACCGGGGAGCTGTTTTTT. Encoded protein: CAISEGTGPTGELFF.

The chain recombines TRBV2 with TRBJ2-6, with D perhaps matching TRBD2 (6 bases). Per germline, CDR1 SNHLY and CDR2 FYNNEI. The V gene lost 2 bases and the J gene lost 3 bases, with 14 bases spanning the gap. This CDR3 is 17 amino acids long. The CDR3 coding sequence is TGTGCCAGCAGTGAACGGGGTGGGAGGAGTGGGGCCAACGTCCTGACTTTC. It specifies CASSERGGRSGANVLTF.

The J gene is TRBJ2-3, the V gene TRBV9; TRBD2 is a possible D gene (5 bases). V shed 0 bases and J shed 2 bases, with 10 bases lying between them. The length of the CDR3 is 15 residues. Germline CDR1 and CDR2: SGDLS and YYNGEE. This CDR3 reads CASSVDGVSTDTQYF. The DNA for the CDR3 is TGTGCCAGCAGCGTAGACGGGGTGTCCACAGATACGCAGTATTTT.

The chain is built from TRBV4-2 and TRBJ1-4; TRBD1 matches at 11 bases. V lost 2 bases to trimming and J lost 8 bases; unmatched junction nucleotides: 13. This CDR3 is 18 amino acids long. CDR1 is LGHNA, CDR2 YNFKEQ, per germline. CDR3 region: CASSQSPISGTGGEKLFF. As DNA, the CDR3 is TGTGCCAGCAGCCAATCCCCCATTTCCGGGACAGGGGGAGAAAAACTGTTTTTT.

The chain employs TRBV6-5 and TRBJ2-7; either TRBD1 or TRBD2 may supply D (5 bases each). V was cut by 2 bases and J by 7 bases, with 15 bases left in between. Germline values: CDR1 MNHEY, CDR2 SVGAGI. This CDR3 region has 14 residues. The DNA for the CDR3 is TGTGCCAGCAGTTACAAGCGCCAGGGCGGGGAGCAGTACTTC. This encodes CASSYKRQGGEQYF.

This clone appeared a single time. The gene calls are TRBV7-9 and TRBJ2-5, with 7 bases that match TRBD1. The germline CDR1 and CDR2 sequences are SEHNR and FQNEAQ (reference sequence). The ends lost 5 bases at V and 3 bases at J; junction bases unmatched: 3. This CDR3 spans 13 amino acids. CDR3 bases: TGTGCCAGCAGCAGGGACAGCAAAGAGACCCAGTACTTC. Translated, it gives CASSRDSKETQYF.

This clone was seen once. The chain combines TRBV11-2 with TRBJ2-2, with 7 bases identical to TRBD1. This CDR3 is 13 amino acids long. CDR1 and CDR2 (germline): SGHAT, FQNNGV. V lost 5 bases to trimming and J lost 4 bases; unmatched junction nucleotides: 1. In DNA form, the CDR3 reads TGTGCCAGCAGCCGGGACAGCACCGGGGAGCTGTTTTTT. Amino acid sequence: CASSRDSTGELFF.

The chain uses TRBV6-5 and TRBJ1-1, with 7 bases fitting TRBD1. CDR1 is MNHEY, CDR2 SVGAGI, per germline. The CDR3 consists of 15 residues. Trimming at V came to 2 bases and at J to 4 bases, leaving 7 bases not matched to a gene. As DNA, the CDR3 is TGTGCCAGCAGTTACGGCGACAGGGTAGGCACTGAAGCTTTCTTT. Translation: CASSYGDRVGTEAFF.

The chain joins TRBV6-1 to TRBJ2-7; a possible D gene is TRBD1 (6 bases). Trimming pared 5 bases from V and 2 bases from J, leaving 16 bases between. Germline V gene lookup returns CDR1 MNHNS and CDR2 SASEGT. The CDR3 is made up of 15 amino acids. The CDR3 reads CASSRPRGMTYEQYF. The CDR3 bases are TGTGCCAGCAGTCGACCCAGGGGAATGACCTACGAGCAGTACTTC.

For this clone: This sample includes further DNA sequences coding for the same CDR3. The CDR3 region has the DNA TGTGCCAGCAGTTTACTGGCAGCCGAGCAGTACTTC. Its protein product is CASSLLAAEQYF. This sequence joins TRBV28 and TRBJ2-7, with D hard to call. The CDR3 is made up of 12 amino acids. Looked up from germline, CDR1 is MDHEN and CDR2 is SYDVKM. V lost 2 bases, J lost 6 bases, and 8 bases lay in between.

The rearrangement uses TRBV5-5 and TRBJ1-4; tentative D call: TRBD1 (5 bases). Germline V CDR1 and CDR2: SGHKS, YYEKEE (reference sequence). V lost 6 bases and J lost 8, with 14 bases in between. The CDR3 length is 13 residues. CDR3 coding DNA: TGTGCCAGCACCAGAGGGGTTTTCGAAAAACTGTTTTTT. This codes for CASTRGVFEKLFF.

The chain couples TRBV11-2 to TRBJ1-2; TRBD1 agrees at 9 bases. The V gene's germline CDR1 is SGHAT and CDR2 FQNNGV. J lost 5 bases, V lost 5 bases, and 18 bases had no gene match. This CDR3 has 18 residues. The CDR3 loop is CASSRYPGTGPVFYGYTF. DNA for the CDR3: TGTGCCAGCAGCCGATACCCCGGGACAGGGCCAGTATTTTATGGCTACACCTTC.

The chain joins TRBV6-1 to TRBJ1-6; D is uncertain. V lost 4 bases, J lost 0 bases, and 13 bases lay in between. Germline V CDR1 and CDR2: MNHNS, SASEGT. This CDR3 spans 17 amino acids. The CDR3 coding sequence is TGTGCCAGCAGTGTAAAGGGATTGGGCTCCTATAATTCACCCCTCCACTTT. Protein product: CASSVKGLGSYNSPLHF.

The chain joins TRBV30 to TRBJ1-5; maybe TRBD1 (5 bases). Trimming shortened V by 1 base and J by 5 bases, and 9 bases separated the two germline ends. Germline CDR1 and CDR2: GTSNPN and SVGIG (reference sequence). The CDR3 totals 13 residues. CDR3 nucleotide sequence: TGTGCCTGGAGTGGACAGTCCGATCAGCCCCAGCATTTT. This encodes CAWSGQSDQPQHF. Full variable domain (rest looked up from reference TRBV30 and TRBJ1-5): SQTIHQWPATLVQPVGSPLSLECTVEGTSNPNLYWYRQAAGRGLQLLFYSVGIGQISSEVPQNLSASRPQDRQFILSSKKLLLSDSGFYLCAWSGQSDQPQHFGDGTRLSIL.

The J gene is TRBJ1-2, the V gene TRBV5-8; a possible D gene is TRBD1 (5 bases). Trimming pared 4 bases from V and 3 bases from J, leaving 19 bases between. The germline gives CDR1 SGHTS, CDR2 YDEGEE. The CDR3 is 16 amino acids. Written as DNA, the CDR3 is TGTGCCAGCAGCCACGGGGGAGGGGCCCGGGACTATGGCTACACCTTC. It yields the protein CASSHGGGARDYGYTF.